This T cell receptor (beta chain) appears in the sequencing data of a study of cytomegalovirus exposure and HLA in healthy donors. General study findings and limits: Associated with cytomegalovirus, according to the listing, were 150 to 200 TCR beta chains. Rarity characterized most TCR sequences, yet some public TCRs appeared in many donors.

The germline V and J ends were trimmed by 8 bases and 6 bases, with 5 bases remaining between them. The CDR3 length is 10 residues. CDR1 is MNHNY and CDR2 is SVGAGI in the germline V gene (reference sequence). The PCR contained 60 Vbeta and 13 Jbeta primers. Method: immunoSEQ multiplex PCR; TCRdb's copy keeps in-frame clones and lacks some. This sample's table has about 110,000 clones. With regard to this clone: Its antigen is unknown.

This TCR was recovered from a man aged 35 to 55 in good health and CMV-seropositive. The chain couples TRBV6-6 to TRBJ2-1; tentative D call: TRBD2 (5 bases). Material for sequencing was PBMCs. CDR3 amino acids: CASEGNEQFF. DNA for the CDR3: TGTGCCAGCGAGGGCAATGAGCAGTTCTTC.